These T cell receptor beta chains were read from a single sample in a study of blood T cell repertoires in COVID-19. Profiling relied on immunoSEQ multiplex PCR, and the TCRdb table lists in-frame clones only, not all of them. The repertoire has approximately 41,000 clones, about 81% of them found once; the top ten carry less than 40%. The sequenced sample was peripheral blood. These receptors originate from a man in his forties with active or convalescent COVID-19. The conserved cysteine and the conserved F or W are not part of the CDR3 here. For some rows the clone size is stated as once, few or many, or as a class when expanded; others skip it.

v_gene,j_gene,abundance,CDR3aa
TRBV9,TRBJ1-1,-,ASSPLGQVNTEAF
TRBV30,TRBJ2-2,-,AWRVKRITGELF
TRBV5-1,TRBJ1-1,-,ASSQEEGPPEAF
TRBV6-6,TRBJ2-7,once,ASSYSRRGDRYEQY
TRBV6-5,TRBJ2-1,-,ASLRSHEQF
TRBV5-6,TRBJ2-3,once,ASSWRDRDTDTQY
TRBV7-2,TRBJ1-5,-,ASSQGQFNQPQH
TRBV18,TRBJ1-3,-,ASSPRVQGVNTIY
TRBV15,TRBJ2-5,-,ATSYTAGETQY
TRBV6-5,TRBJ1-4,once,ASSYSYRQTEKLF
TRBV6-2/TRBV6-3,TRBJ1-5,-,ASSLGTGAQPQH
TRBV18,TRBJ2-7,-,ASSPPGSYEQY
TRBV11-2,TRBJ2-7,few,ASSSPGAGDYEQY
TRBV7-2,TRBJ1-6,-,ASSPRGGSPSPLH
TRBV30,TRBJ2-1,-,AWSDLLAGMNEQF
TRBV28,TRBJ2-7,-,ASSLRGQTYEQY
TRBV9,TRBJ1-2,-,ASSVAATGRLTNYGYT
TRBV6-2/TRBV6-3,TRBJ1-2,-,ASSSRSGGLVGYT
TRBV11-3,TRBJ2-2,-,ASSSDRTGELF
TRBV6-2/TRBV6-3,TRBJ2-1,-,ASSYDGGPYNEQF
TRBV6-5,TRBJ1-5,-,ASSYSPGAAIQPQH
TRBV5-1,TRBJ1-1,-,ASTPTGGNTEAF
TRBV30,TRBJ2-1,-,AWSRTDTHYNEQF
TRBV15,TRBJ1-4,many,ATRGAGRNEKLF
TRBV5-1,TRBJ2-1,once,ASRPASGISYNEQF
TRBV23-1,TRBJ1-5,-,ASQLGREQPQH
TRBV28,TRBJ2-1,-,ASSPPAGGPYYNEQF